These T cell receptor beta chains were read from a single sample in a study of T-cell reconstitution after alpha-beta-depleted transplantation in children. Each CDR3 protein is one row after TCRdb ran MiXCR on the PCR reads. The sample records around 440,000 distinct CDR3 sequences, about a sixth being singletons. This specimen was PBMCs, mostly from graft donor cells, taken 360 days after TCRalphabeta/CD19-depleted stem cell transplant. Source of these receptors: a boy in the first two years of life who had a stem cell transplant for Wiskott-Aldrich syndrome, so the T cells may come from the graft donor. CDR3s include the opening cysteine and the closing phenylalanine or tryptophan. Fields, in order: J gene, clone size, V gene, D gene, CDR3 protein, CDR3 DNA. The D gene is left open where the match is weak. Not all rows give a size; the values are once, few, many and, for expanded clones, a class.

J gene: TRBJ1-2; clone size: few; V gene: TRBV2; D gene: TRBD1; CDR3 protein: CASSNSAGTGVGYTF; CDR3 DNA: TGTGCCAGCTCCAATTCCGCCGGGACAGGGGTAGGCTACACCTTC
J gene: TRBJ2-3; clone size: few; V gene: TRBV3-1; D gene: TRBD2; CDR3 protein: CASSQISLGLASSDTQYF; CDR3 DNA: TGTGCCAGCAGCCAAATTTCCCTCGGACTAGCGTCCTCAGATACGCAGTATTTT
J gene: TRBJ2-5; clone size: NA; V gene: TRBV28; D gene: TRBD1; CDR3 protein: CASSFPQGPYRGETQYF; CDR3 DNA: TGTGCCAGCAGTTTTCCTCAAGGGCCATACAGGGGTGAGACCCAGTACTTC
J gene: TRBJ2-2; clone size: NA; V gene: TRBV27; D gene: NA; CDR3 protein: CASSRYGELFF; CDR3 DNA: TGTGCCAGCAGCAGATACGGGGAGCTGTTTTTT
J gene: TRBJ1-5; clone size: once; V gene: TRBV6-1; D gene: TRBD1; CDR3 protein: CASSEILRDRNQPQHF; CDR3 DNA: TGTGCCAGCAGTGAAATCCTCCGGGACAGAAATCAGCCCCAGCATTTT
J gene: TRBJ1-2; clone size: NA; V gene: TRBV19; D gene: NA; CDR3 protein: CASRQGRTNYGYTF; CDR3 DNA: TGTGCCAGCCGCCAGGGGAGAACTAACTATGGCTACACCTTC
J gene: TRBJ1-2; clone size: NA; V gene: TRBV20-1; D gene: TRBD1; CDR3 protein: CSVIIRDRVLYGYTF; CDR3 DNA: TGCAGTGTTATAATCCGGGACAGGGTACTCTATGGCTACACCTTC
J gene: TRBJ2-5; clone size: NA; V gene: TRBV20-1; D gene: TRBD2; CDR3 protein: CSASRLAGGGETQYF; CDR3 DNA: TGCAGTGCTAGTAGACTAGCGGGAGGAGGAGAGACCCAGTACTTC
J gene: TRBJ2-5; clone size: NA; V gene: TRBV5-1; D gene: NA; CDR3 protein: CASSLIGVQETQYF; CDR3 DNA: TGCGCCAGCAGCTTAATAGGGGTACAAGAGACCCAGTACTTC
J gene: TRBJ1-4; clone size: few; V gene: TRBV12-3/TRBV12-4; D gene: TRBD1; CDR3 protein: CASSLGTGYGKLFF; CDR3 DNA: TGTGCCAGCAGTCTGGGGACAGGATATGGAAAACTGTTTTTT
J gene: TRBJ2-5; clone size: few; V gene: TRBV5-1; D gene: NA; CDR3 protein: CASSSAIWGASETQYF; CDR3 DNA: TGCGCCAGCAGCAGCGCCATTTGGGGGGCATCAGAGACCCAGTACTTC
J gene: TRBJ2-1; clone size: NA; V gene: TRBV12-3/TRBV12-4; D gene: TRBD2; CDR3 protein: CASSRLAGGPSSYNEQFF; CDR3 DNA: TGTGCCAGCAGCAGACTAGCGGGGGGGCCGAGCTCCTACAATGAGCAGTTCTTC
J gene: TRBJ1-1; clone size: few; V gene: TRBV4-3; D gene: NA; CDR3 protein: CASSQDPLVGGGTEAFF; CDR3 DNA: TGCGCCAGCAGCCAAGATCCACTGGTGGGGGGCGGCACTGAAGCTTTCTTT
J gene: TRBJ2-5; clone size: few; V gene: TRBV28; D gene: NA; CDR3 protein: CASGLDSLEAQYF; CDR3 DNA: TGTGCCAGCGGCCTGGACTCCCTCGAGGCCCAGTACTTC
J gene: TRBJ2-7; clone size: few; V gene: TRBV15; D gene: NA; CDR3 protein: CATSREEGRREYF; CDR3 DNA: TGTGCCACCAGCAGAGAAGAGGGTCGACGAGAGTACTTC
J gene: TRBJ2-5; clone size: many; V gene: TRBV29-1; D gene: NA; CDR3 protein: CSVGEGGGETQYF; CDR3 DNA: TGCAGCGTTGGGGAAGGGGGGGGAGAGACCCAGTACTTC
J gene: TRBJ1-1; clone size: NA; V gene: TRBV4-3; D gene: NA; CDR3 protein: CASSQDGGFGTEAFF; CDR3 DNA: TGCGCCAGCAGCCAAGATGGGGGGTTCGGAACTGAAGCTTTCTTT
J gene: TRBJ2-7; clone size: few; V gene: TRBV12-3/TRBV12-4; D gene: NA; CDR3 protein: CASSSLTAAYEQYF; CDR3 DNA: TGTGCCAGCAGTTCACTGACAGCCGCCTACGAGCAGTACTTC
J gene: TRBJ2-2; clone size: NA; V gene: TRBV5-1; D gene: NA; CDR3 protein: CASSNPGTGELFF; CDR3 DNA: TGCGCCAGCAGCAATCCGGGGACCGGGGAGCTGTTTTTT
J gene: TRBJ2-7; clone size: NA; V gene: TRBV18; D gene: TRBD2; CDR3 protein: CASSPPGLAGLIAYEQYF; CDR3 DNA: TGTGCCAGCTCACCCCCGGGACTAGCGGGCCTTATTGCCTACGAGCAGTACTTC
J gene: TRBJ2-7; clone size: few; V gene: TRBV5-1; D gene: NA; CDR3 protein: CASSFSPGLSISYEQYF; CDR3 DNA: TGCGCCAGCAGCTTCAGCCCAGGGTTAAGTATCTCCTACGAGCAGTACTTC
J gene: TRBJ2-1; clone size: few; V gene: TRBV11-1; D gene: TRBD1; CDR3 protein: CASRPRKTGQGRYNEQFF; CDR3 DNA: TGTGCCAGCAGGCCCCGAAAGACGGGACAGGGAAGATACAATGAGCAGTTCTTC
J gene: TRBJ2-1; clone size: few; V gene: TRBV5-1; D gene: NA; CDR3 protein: CASSLAGMREYNEQFF; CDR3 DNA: TGCGCCAGCAGCTTGGCAGGTATGAGGGAATACAATGAGCAGTTCTTC
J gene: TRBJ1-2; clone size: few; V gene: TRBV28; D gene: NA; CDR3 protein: CASSFGRVFDYGYTF; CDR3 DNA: TGTGCCAGCAGTTTCGGCAGGGTGTTCGACTATGGCTACACCTTC
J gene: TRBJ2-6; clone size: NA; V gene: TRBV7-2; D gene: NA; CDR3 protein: CASSLPQGAGANVLTF; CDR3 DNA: TGTGCCAGCAGCCTCCCACAGGGCGCTGGAGCCAACGTCCTGACTTTC
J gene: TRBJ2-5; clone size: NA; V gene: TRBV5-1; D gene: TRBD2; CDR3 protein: CATRVAGDEETQYF; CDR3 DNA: TGCGCCACAAGGGTAGCGGGGGATGAAGAGACCCAGTACTTC
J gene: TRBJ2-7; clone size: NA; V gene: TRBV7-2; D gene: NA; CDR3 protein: CASSLKGATYEQYF; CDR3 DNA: TGTGCCAGCAGCTTAAAAGGGGCCACCTACGAGCAGTACTTC
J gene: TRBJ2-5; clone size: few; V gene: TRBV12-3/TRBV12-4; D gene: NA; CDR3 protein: CASSPSGSETQYF; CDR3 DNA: TGTGCCAGCAGCCCCTCGGGTAGCGAGACCCAGTACTTC
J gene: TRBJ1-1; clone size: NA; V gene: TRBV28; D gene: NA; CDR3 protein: CASSSGEFEAFF; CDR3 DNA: TGTGCCAGCAGCTCGGGGGAATTTGAAGCTTTCTTT
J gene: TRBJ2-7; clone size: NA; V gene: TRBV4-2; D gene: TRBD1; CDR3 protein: CASSRQPGQPYEQYF; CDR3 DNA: TGTGCCAGCAGCCGACAACCGGGACAGCCCTACGAGCAGTACTTC
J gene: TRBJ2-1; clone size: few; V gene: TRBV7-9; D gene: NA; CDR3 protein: CASSWDRGRNEQFF; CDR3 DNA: TGTGCCAGCAGTTGGGACCGGGGGCGGAATGAGCAGTTCTTC
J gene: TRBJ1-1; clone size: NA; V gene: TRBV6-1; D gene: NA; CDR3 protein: CASSDRFGAEAFF; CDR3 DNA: TGTGCCAGCAGTGACAGATTCGGCGCCGAAGCTTTCTTT
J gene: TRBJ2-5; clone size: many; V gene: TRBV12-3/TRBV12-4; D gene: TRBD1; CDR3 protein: CASSRRGRETQYF; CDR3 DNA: TGTGCCAGCAGCCGCAGGGGGCGCGAGACCCAGTACTTC
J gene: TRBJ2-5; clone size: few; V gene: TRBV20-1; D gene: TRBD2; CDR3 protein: CSAMIPGLAGQETQYF; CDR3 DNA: TGCAGTGCTATGATCCCGGGACTAGCGGGACAAGAGACCCAGTACTTC
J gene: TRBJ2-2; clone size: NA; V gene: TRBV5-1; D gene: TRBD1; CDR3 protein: CASRSRTGRLDGELFF; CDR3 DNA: TGCGCCAGCAGATCCCGGACAGGGAGGTTAGACGGGGAGCTGTTTTTT
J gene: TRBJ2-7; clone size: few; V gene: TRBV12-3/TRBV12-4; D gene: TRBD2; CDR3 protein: CASSSLAGGPGYEQYF; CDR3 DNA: TGTGCCAGCAGTTCACTAGCGGGAGGGCCGGGCTACGAGCAGTACTTC
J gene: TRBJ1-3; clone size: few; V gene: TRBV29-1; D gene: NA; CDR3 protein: CSARAARTGNTIYF; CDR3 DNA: TGCAGCGCCCGGGCCGCCAGAACTGGAAACACCATATATTTT
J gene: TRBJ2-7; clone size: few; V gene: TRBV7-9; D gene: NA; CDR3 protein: CASSPSHYEQYF; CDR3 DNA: TGTGCCAGCAGCCCCTCTCACTACGAGCAGTACTTC
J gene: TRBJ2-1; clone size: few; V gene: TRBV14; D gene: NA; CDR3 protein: CASSPLKLSSYNEQFF; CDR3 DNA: TGTGCCAGCAGCCCCCTCAAGCTGAGCTCCTACAATGAGCAGTTCTTC
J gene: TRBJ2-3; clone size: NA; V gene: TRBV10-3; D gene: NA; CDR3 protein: CAITARDTQYF; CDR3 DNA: TGTGCCATCACGGCGCGGGATACGCAGTATTTT
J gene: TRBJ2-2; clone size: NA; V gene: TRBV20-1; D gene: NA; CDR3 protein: CSAIGPLATGELFF; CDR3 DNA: TGCAGTGCTATCGGACCTCTAGCCACCGGGGAGCTGTTTTTT